This T cell receptor beta chain is from a study of OX40 agonist ivuxolimab in advanced cancers. The V and J ends lost 7 bases and 3 bases, in that order; junction bases with no gene match: 12. The germline V gene encodes CDR1 MNHNY and CDR2 SVGAGI (reference sequence). This CDR3 spans 16 amino acids. Here immunoSEQ multiplex PCR was the method, and the copy in TCRdb shows in-frame clones only, minus some. The sample contains 60,000 to 100,000 clones, 84% of which appear only once. A word on this clone: Its antigen is undetermined.

Study-level results: Compared with others, partial responders at 0.1-3.0 mg/kg displayed clonal expansion among the lowest.

The sequencing used CD4+ or CD8+ T cells sorted from blood, collected in a trial of the OX40 agonist ivuxolimab. The chain carries TRBV6-6 and TRBJ1-2; 9 bases are a match to TRBD1. This receptor was identified in an adult with an advanced solid tumor such as melanoma, head and neck, liver or kidney cancer. The CDR3 sequence is CASNPQEGTGYYGYTF. Written as DNA, the CDR3 is TGTGCCAGCAACCCCCAGGAGGGGACAGGGTACTATGGCTACACCTTC.